This is a list of T cell receptor beta chains from one sample in a study of memory CD4+ T cells and cytomegalovirus serostatus. Produced via immunoSEQ multiplex PCR; TCRdb's table is partial and in-frame only. Altogether around 38,000 clones are present, 75% to 85% being singletons, with the ten largest covering about 6.8%. The source material was memory CD4+ T cells from blood. Receptors originate from an adult in good health and CMV-seronegative. The CDR3 runs from the conserved cysteine through the conserved F or W.

v_call	cdr3_aa
TRBV7-2	CASSLEGSAYEQYF
TRBV29-1	CSVEAWGETQYF
TRBV30	CAWSPKETQYF
TRBV27	CASSLQSPRETQYF
TRBV11-3	CASSLSSGVGQGLFF
TRBV28	CASSFLSGTGEQYF
TRBV5-1	CASRPTSGSDTQYF
TRBV28	CASSGTGGGFSNQPQHF
TRBV19	CASSAGGGSYEQYF
TRBV7-9	CASSSGRSTINEKLFF
TRBV7-2	CASSFKVGQGGEKLFF
TRBV7-2	CASSLAGGGYEQYF
TRBV5-5	CASARWGTASNTEAFF
TRBV4-3	CASSQVLQGIHEQYF
TRBV28	CASGEPGLAGKGGDTQYF
TRBV7-2	CASSRDRETYTF
TRBV7-2	CASGKDRNTEAFF
TRBV27	CASSRIDRTHTEAFF
TRBV27	CASSPLGGGQDEKLFF
TRBV19	CASSTRDRGPPDTQYF
TRBV9	CASSVAGRANYGYTF
TRBV2	CASSVGLAANEQFF